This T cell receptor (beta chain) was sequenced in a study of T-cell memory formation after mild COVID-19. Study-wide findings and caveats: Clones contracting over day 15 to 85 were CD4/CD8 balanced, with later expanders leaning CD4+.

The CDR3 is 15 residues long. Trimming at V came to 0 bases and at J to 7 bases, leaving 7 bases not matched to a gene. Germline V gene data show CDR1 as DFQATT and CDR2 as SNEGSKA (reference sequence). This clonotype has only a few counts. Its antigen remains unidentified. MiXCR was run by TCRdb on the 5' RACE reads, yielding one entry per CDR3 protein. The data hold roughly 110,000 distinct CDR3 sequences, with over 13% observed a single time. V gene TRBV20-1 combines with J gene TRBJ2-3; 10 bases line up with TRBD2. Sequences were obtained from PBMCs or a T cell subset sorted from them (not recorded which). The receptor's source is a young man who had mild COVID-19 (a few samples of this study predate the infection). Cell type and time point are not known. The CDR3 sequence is CSARDLAGAGNTQYF. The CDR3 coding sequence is TGCAGTGCTAGAGATCTAGCGGGGGCCGGGAATACGCAGTATTTT.